This is a list of T cell receptor beta chains from one sample in a study of neurological immune-mediated disorders. TCRdb independently ran MiXCR on the 5' RACE reads; one entry per CDR3 protein. The sample yields about 40,000 distinct CDR3 sequences, approximately 2.4% seen once. The sequenced sample consisted of PBMCs. These receptors all stem from a man aged 50-60 years with multiple sclerosis. The CDR3 runs from the conserved cysteine through the conserved F or W. Each record gives: V gene, J gene, clone size, D gene, CDR3 length, CDR3 protein, CDR3 DNA. D genes are given only for firm matches. Part of the rows lack a size; the others show once, few, many or a class for expanded clones.

v_call: TRBV5-1
j_call: TRBJ2-3
clone_size: many
d_call: TRBD1
cdr3_length: 12
cdr3_aa: CASSEQGSTQYF
cdr3_nt: TGCGCCAGCAGTGAACAGGGGTCTACGCAGTATTTT

v_call: TRBV10-3
j_call: TRBJ2-7
clone_size: many
d_call: TRBD1
cdr3_length: 13
cdr3_aa: CAIGTGGIYEQYF
cdr3_nt: TGTGCCATCGGGACAGGGGGCATCTACGAGCAGTACTTC

v_call: TRBV20-1
j_call: TRBJ1-2
clone_size: many
d_call: TRBD1
cdr3_length: 11
cdr3_aa: CSATGTDGYTF
cdr3_nt: TGCAGTGCCACCGGGACAGATGGCTACACCTTC

v_call: TRBV11-3
j_call: TRBJ2-1
clone_size: many
d_call: TRBD2
cdr3_length: 15
cdr3_aa: CASSPLAGPNDEQFF
cdr3_nt: TGTGCCAGCAGCCCTCTAGCGGGGCCTAATGATGAGCAGTTCTTC

v_call: TRBV12-3/TRBV12-4
j_call: TRBJ1-4
clone_size: many
d_call: .
cdr3_length: 13
cdr3_aa: CASSLRKNEKLFF
cdr3_nt: TGTGCCAGCAGTTTAAGGAAGAATGAAAAACTGTTTTTT

v_call: TRBV10-1
j_call: TRBJ2-1
clone_size: many
d_call: TRBD1
cdr3_length: 15
cdr3_aa: CASSEAGTEYNEQFF
cdr3_nt: TGCGCCAGCAGTGAAGCCGGGACAGAGTACAATGAGCAGTTCTTC

v_call: TRBV20-1
j_call: TRBJ1-1
clone_size: many
d_call: TRBD1
cdr3_length: 13
cdr3_aa: CSALSTGSTEAFF
cdr3_nt: TGCAGTGCTCTCTCGACAGGGAGCACTGAAGCTTTCTTT

v_call: TRBV7-9
j_call: TRBJ2-2
clone_size: many
d_call: .
cdr3_length: 13
cdr3_aa: CASSPRFTGELFF
cdr3_nt: TGTGCCAGCAGCCCACGGTTCACCGGGGAGCTGTTTTTT

v_call: TRBV27
j_call: TRBJ2-3
clone_size: many
d_call: .
cdr3_length: 14
cdr3_aa: CASSFEEDTDTQYF
cdr3_nt: TGTGCCAGCAGTTTTGAAGAGGACACAGATACGCAGTATTTT

v_call: TRBV29-1
j_call: TRBJ1-1
clone_size: many
d_call: .
cdr3_length: 11
cdr3_aa: CSVYRYTEAFF
cdr3_nt: TGCAGCGTGTACAGATACACTGAAGCTTTCTTT

v_call: TRBV4-2
j_call: TRBJ1-1
clone_size: many
d_call: TRBD1
cdr3_length: 14
cdr3_aa: CASSRGQGDTEAFF
cdr3_nt: TGTGCCAGCAGCAGAGGACAGGGTGACACTGAAGCTTTCTTT

v_call: TRBV12-3/TRBV12-4
j_call: TRBJ2-2
clone_size: many
d_call: .
cdr3_length: 13
cdr3_aa: CASSLWGTGELFF
cdr3_nt: TGTGCCAGCAGTTTATGGGGCACCGGGGAGCTGTTTTTT

v_call: TRBV20-1
j_call: TRBJ1-1
clone_size: many
d_call: .
cdr3_length: 14
cdr3_aa: CSAPQGPRFPEAFF
cdr3_nt: TGCAGTGCCCCTCAGGGGCCCCGGTTCCCTGAAGCTTTCTTT

v_call: TRBV6-5
j_call: TRBJ1-1
clone_size: many
d_call: TRBD1
cdr3_length: 17
cdr3_aa: CASSFAGTGGWTTEAFF
cdr3_nt: TGTGCCAGCAGTTTCGCCGGGACAGGGGGCTGGACCACTGAAGCTTTCTTT

v_call: TRBV12-3/TRBV12-4
j_call: TRBJ1-5
clone_size: few
d_call: .
cdr3_length: 13
cdr3_aa: CTSSPDRAQPQHF
cdr3_nt: TGTACCAGCAGCCCCGACCGCGCTCAGCCCCAGCATTTT

v_call: TRBV20-1
j_call: TRBJ2-3
clone_size: many
d_call: .
cdr3_length: 17
cdr3_aa: CSARTRGGSFSTDTQYF
cdr3_nt: TGCAGTGCTAGAACTCGAGGGGGGTCTTTTAGCACAGATACGCAGTATTTT

v_call: TRBV3-1
j_call: TRBJ2-2
clone_size: many
d_call: TRBD1
cdr3_length: 13
cdr3_aa: CASSNRGGGELFF
cdr3_nt: TGTGCCAGCAGTAACAGGGGCGGCGGGGAGCTGTTTTTT

v_call: TRBV7-2
j_call: TRBJ1-1
clone_size: many
d_call: .
cdr3_length: 12
cdr3_aa: CASSSRVTEAFF
cdr3_nt: TGTGCCAGCAGCTCGCGCGTCACTGAAGCTTTCTTT

v_call: TRBV19
j_call: TRBJ1-1
clone_size: few
d_call: .
cdr3_length: 13
cdr3_aa: CASRVSLNTEAFF
cdr3_nt: TGTGCCAGTCGGGTTTCGCTGAACACTGAAGCTTTCTTT

v_call: TRBV29-1
j_call: TRBJ1-4
clone_size: .
d_call: TRBD1
cdr3_length: 12
cdr3_aa: CSANRGDEKLFF
cdr3_nt: TGCAGCGCAAACAGGGGAGATGAAAAACTGTTTTTT

v_call: TRBV15
j_call: TRBJ1-1
clone_size: many
d_call: .
cdr3_length: 14
cdr3_aa: CATSRDGGYTEAFF
cdr3_nt: TGTGCCACCAGCAGAGATGGGGGGTACACTGAAGCTTTCTTT

v_call: TRBV5-1
j_call: TRBJ1-2
clone_size: many
d_call: .
cdr3_length: 12
cdr3_aa: CASSLIRGGYTF
cdr3_nt: TGCGCCAGCAGCTTGATCAGAGGCGGCTACACCTTC

v_call: TRBV6-5
j_call: TRBJ2-5
clone_size: many
d_call: TRBD2
cdr3_length: 14
cdr3_aa: CASSYSDGRETQYF
cdr3_nt: TGTGCCAGCAGTTACTCCGACGGGAGGGAGACCCAGTACTTC

v_call: TRBV7-6
j_call: TRBJ2-5
clone_size: many
d_call: .
cdr3_length: 13
cdr3_aa: CASSSGTQGTQYF
cdr3_nt: TGTGCCAGCAGCTCTGGGACACAGGGGACCCAGTACTTC

v_call: TRBV7-6
j_call: TRBJ2-7
clone_size: many
d_call: TRBD1
cdr3_length: 14
cdr3_aa: CASSLGDRPYEQYF
cdr3_nt: TGTGCCAGCAGCTTAGGGGACAGGCCCTACGAGCAGTACTTC

v_call: TRBV10-2
j_call: TRBJ1-1
clone_size: many
d_call: .
cdr3_length: 16
cdr3_aa: CASSESKVGVNTEAFF
cdr3_nt: TGCGCCAGCAGTGAGTCGAAGGTCGGGGTGAACACTGAAGCTTTCTTT

v_call: TRBV18
j_call: TRBJ2-3
clone_size: .
d_call: .
cdr3_length: 15
cdr3_aa: CASSAKGGLADTQYF
cdr3_nt: TGTGCCAGCTCCGCTAAAGGAGGGCTTGCAGATACGCAGTATTTT

v_call: TRBV5-6
j_call: TRBJ2-2
clone_size: medium-sized
d_call: TRBD1
cdr3_length: 17
cdr3_aa: CASSLIPTGAGTGELFF
cdr3_nt: TGTGCCAGCAGCTTGATTCCGACAGGGGCTGGCACCGGGGAGCTGTTTTTT

v_call: TRBV7-9
j_call: TRBJ2-7
clone_size: .
d_call: .
cdr3_length: 13
cdr3_aa: CASSLMTHYEQYF
cdr3_nt: TGTGCCAGCAGCTTAATGACGCACTACGAGCAGTACTTC

v_call: TRBV7-3
j_call: TRBJ2-3
clone_size: many
d_call: TRBD2
cdr3_length: 16
cdr3_aa: CASSRRGAGGSDTQYF
cdr3_nt: TGTGCCAGCAGCCGCCGGGGAGCGGGGGGGTCAGATACGCAGTATTTT

v_call: TRBV14
j_call: TRBJ2-2
clone_size: many
d_call: .
cdr3_length: 15
cdr3_aa: CASSHRGWNTGELFF
cdr3_nt: TGTGCCAGCAGCCATCGGGGGTGGAACACCGGGGAGCTGTTTTTT

v_call: TRBV7-2
j_call: TRBJ2-1
clone_size: many
d_call: .
cdr3_length: 15
cdr3_aa: CASSFTTGTKHEQFF
cdr3_nt: TGTGCCAGCAGCTTTACCACCGGGACGAAACACGAGCAGTTCTTC

v_call: TRBV5-4
j_call: TRBJ1-6
clone_size: many
d_call: .
cdr3_length: 13
cdr3_aa: CASSLLADSPLHF
cdr3_nt: TGTGCCAGCAGCTTGTTGGCAGATTCACCCCTCCACTTT